The sequence of this T cell receptor beta chain was determined in a study of glioma-infiltrating T cells. Study as a whole: Low-grade gliomas were grade II; glioblastomas were grade IV at initial diagnosis.

The iRepertoire nested amplicon-rescue multiplex PCR amplified TCR alpha and beta CDR3s from RNA. TCRdb processed the multiplex PCR reads anew with MiXCR; each CDR3 protein has one entry. Of around 390,000 distinct CDR3 sequences in the sample, around 38% were seen once. This clonotype was counted a single time. Germline V gene lookup returns CDR1 LNHDA and CDR2 SQIVND (reference sequence). The V segment lost 4 bases and the J segment 0 bases; nucleotides outside the gene matches: 3. The CDR3 has 16 residues. Material for sequencing was glioma tissue, nonneoplastic brain tissue, or PBMCs (not recorded which). This TCR came from a human donor with low-grade glioma or glioblastoma, undergoing nonglioma brain surgery, or in good health (not recorded which). This rearrangement joins TRBV19 to TRBJ2-6; 7 positions agree with TRBD2. CDR3 sequence (DNA): TGTGCCAGTAGTACTAGCGGATACTCTGGGGCCAACGTCCTGACTTTC. Amino acids: CASSTSGYSGANVLTF.